The 23 T cell receptor beta chains below were found in one sample sequenced in a study of T cells in Graves' hyperthyroidism and ophthalmopathy. RNA transcripts gave rise to amplified TCR beta CDR3 regions. The HTBI primer set was used in a first-round RT-PCR of the TCR CDR3. In TCRdb, the multiplex PCR reads were re-called with MiXCR into one record per CDR3 protein. The sample lists over 350,000 distinct CDR3 sequences, roughly 14% occurring once. Sequences were obtained from blood. Receptor source: a man aged 18 to 29 with Graves' ophthalmopathy.

This rearrangement joins TRBV4-1 to TRBJ2-7; a possible D gene is TRBD1 (6 bases). The CDR3 sequence is 14 residues long. V lost 1 base and J 4 bases, leaving 11 bases between the germline ends. The germline gives CDR1 MGHRA, CDR2 YSYEKL. As DNA, the CDR3 is TGCGCCAGCAGCCAAGGAAACAGGGTGTACGAGCAGTACTTC. It encodes CASSQGNRVYEQYF.

This clonotype appeared a few times. J is TRBJ2-7 and V is TRBV9; D is possibly TRBD1 (5 bases). With 4 bases removed from V and 9 bases from J, the gap between germline ends came to 20 bases. CDR1 and CDR2 from the germline V gene are SGDLS and YYNGEE. The CDR3 covers 14 residues. CDR3 in DNA: TGTGCCAGCAGCCCCTACGAGACAGTAAAAGGGCAGTACTTC. It codes for CASSPYETVKGQYF. The full variable domain, rest sourced from reference TRBV9 and TRBJ2-7, is DSGVTQTPKHLITATGQRVTLRCSPRSGDLSVYWYQQSLDQGLQFLIQYYNGEERAKGNILERFSAQQFPDLHSELNLSSLELGDSALYFCASSPYETVKGQYFGPGTRLTVT.

There are many counts of this clonotype. V usage is TRBV7-9 and J usage is TRBJ2-7, with TRBD2 as a possible D gene (5 bases). The CDR3 loop spans 15 amino acids. V lost 10 bases and J lost 2, with 21 bases in between. The germline gives CDR1 SEHNR, CDR2 FQNEAQ (reference sequence). In DNA, the CDR3 is TGTGCCATAGGGATGCTGGCGGAGGCTACCTACGAGCAGTACTTC. Its protein product is CAIGMLAEATYEQYF. Full variable domain (missing parts from reference TRBV7-9 and TRBJ2-7): DTGVSQNPRHKITKRGQNVTFRCDPISEHNRLYWYRQTLGQGPEFLTYFQNEAQLEKSRLLSDRFSAERPKGSFSTLEIQRTEQGDSAMYLCAIGMLAEATYEQYFGPGTRLTVT.

There are a few counts of this clonotype. The genes are TRBV19 and TRBJ1-5; D is ambiguous. The CDR3 is 16 residues long. Trimming removed 4 bases from V and 4 bases from J, with 17 bases in between. The V gene's germline CDR1 is LNHDA and CDR2 SQIVND (reference sequence). This CDR3 is CASSRENGVPNQPQHF. CDR3 nucleotide sequence: TGTGCCAGTAGTAGAGAAAACGGGGTACCGAATCAGCCCCAGCATTTT.

The chain combines TRBV19 with TRBJ2-1, with 12 nucleotides matching TRBD2. Losses at the gene ends were 3 bases for V and 7 bases for J; bases not matched to a gene: 10. This CDR3 is 17 amino acids long. CDR1 is LNHDA and CDR2 is SQIVND in the germline V gene (reference sequence). CDR3 DNA: TGTGCCAGTAGTATCGGGTCTAGCGGGAGGGCGGGGAATGAGCAGTTCTTC. Translating gives CASSIGSSGRAGNEQFF.

This clonotype was observed at least ten times. The rearrangement uses TRBV12-3 or TRBV12-4 and TRBJ1-4; D remains ambiguous. This CDR3 comprises 14 residues. V lost 5 bases, J lost 4 bases, and 11 bases lay in between. The CDR3 spells CASSPPLLNEKLFF. CDR3 nucleotide sequence: TGTGCCAGCAGTCCCCCTTTGCTTAATGAAAAACTGTTTTTT.

This clonotype was observed many times. V gene TRBV11-2 combines with J gene TRBJ2-5; 10 positions agree with TRBD2. Trimming cost V 4 bases and J 3 bases; bases outside gene matches: 8. There are 16 residues in the CDR3. CDR1 is SGHAT, CDR2 FQNNGV, per germline. CDR3 loop: CASSSTAGGPEETQYF. In DNA, the CDR3 is TGTGCCAGCAGCTCGACAGCGGGGGGGCCTGAAGAGACCCAGTACTTC. Using reference TRBV11-2 and TRBJ2-5 for the parts outside the CDR3, the full variable domain is EAGVAQSPRYKIIEKRQSVAFWCNPISGHATLYWYQQILGQGPKLLIQFQNNGVVDDSQLPKDRFSAERLKGVDSTLKIQPAKLEDSAVYLCASSSTAGGPEETQYFGPGTRLLVL.

This clonotype was picked up many times. The rearrangement uses TRBV30 and TRBJ1-1, with D perhaps matching TRBD1 (5 bases). V was shortened by 2 bases and J by 4 bases, with 14 bases between the two germline ends. The CDR3 is 14 residues long. The germline V gene encodes CDR1 GTSNPN and CDR2 SVGIG (reference sequence). The CDR3 coding sequence is TGTGCCTGGAGTCCGCTCAGGGAGGGCACTGAAGCTTTCTTT. Protein product: CAWSPLREGTEAFF.

This clonotype was seen at least ten times. This chain connects TRBV7-9 to TRBJ1-1; 7 nucleotides match TRBD1. V shed 5 bases and J 0 bases; nucleotides not matched to a gene: 9. This CDR3 contains 16 residues. CDR1 and CDR2 from the germline V gene are SEHNR and FQNEAQ (reference sequence). The CDR3 here is CASSQPPGQMNTEAFF. The DNA for the CDR3 is TGTGCCAGCAGCCAACCTCCGGGACAGATGAACACTGAAGCTTTCTTT.

This chain connects TRBV20-1 to TRBJ1-1; D gene unclear. Trimming took off 6 bases at V and 5 bases at J, with 13 bases between the two ends. CDR3 length: 12 residues. The V gene's germline CDR1 is DFQATT and CDR2 SNEGSKA (reference sequence). CDR3 region: CSAYFTRTEAFF. In DNA, the CDR3 is TGCAGTGCCTACTTTACGAGGACTGAAGCTTTCTTT.

This clonotype has at least ten counts. V is TRBV3-1 and J is TRBJ2-1, with no clear D. CDR3 size: 15 residues. V lost 0 bases, J lost 1 base, and 7 bases lay in between. Germline V gene sequence: CDR1 LGHDT, CDR2 YNNKEL (reference sequence). CDR3 bases: TGTGCCAGCAGCCAAGATGTCCAGTCCTACAATGAGCAGTTCTTC. It translates to CASSQDVQSYNEQFF.

This clonotype was seen at least ten times. The genes are TRBV4-1 and TRBJ2-7; 13 bases are a match to TRBD2. The ends lost 7 bases at V and 7 bases at J; junction bases unmatched: 7. This CDR3 contains 14 residues. The germline gives CDR1 MGHRA, CDR2 YSYEKL. Here the CDR3 reads CASTGLAGAGEQYF. The DNA of the CDR3 is TGCGCCAGCACCGGACTAGCGGGAGCGGGAGAGCAGTACTTC.

This clonotype has a count of ten or more. The chain carries TRBV6-1 and TRBJ2-2, with 9 bases identical to TRBD2. Germline CDR1 MNHNS, CDR2 SASEGT. This CDR3 is built from 16 residues. Germline trimming cut 10 bases from V and 9 bases from J; bases unmatched to any gene: 18. CDR3 DNA sequence: TGTGCCACTACCCTCGGGGGTAGCGGGGGAATGTGGGAGCTGTTTTTT. Protein: CATTLGGSGGMWELFF.

About this clonotype itself: A read error is possible here, since a much larger clone lies one base away. The genes are TRBV6-1 and TRBJ2-1; 7 nucleotides line up with TRBD2. Germline assignment: CDR1 MNHNS and CDR2 SASEGT. Trimming removed 6 bases from V and 0 bases from J; junction bases left unmatched: 2. The CDR3 is 14 residues long. CDR3 in DNA: TGTGCCAGCAGGGGGGGGACCTCCTACAATGAGCAGTTCTTC. It is translated as CASRGGTSYNEQFF.

In its sample, this clonotype was seen many times. The chain employs TRBV5-1 and TRBJ2-3; D may be TRBD1 (6 bases). The CDR3 has 16 amino acids. With 4 bases removed from V and 4 bases from J, the gap between germline ends came to 19 bases. Germline-derived CDR1 and CDR2 are SGHRS and YFSETQ. The CDR3 nucleotides read TGCGCCAGCAGCCCAACGGGGACAAGTAAACCAGATACGCAGTATTTT. Translating it yields CASSPTGTSKPDTQYF.

This clonotype was recorded a few times. The chain employs TRBV24-1 and TRBJ2-7, with no clear D. Germline CDR1 reads KGHDR; CDR2 reads SFDVKD. V was shortened by 10 bases and J by 3 bases, with 15 bases between the two germline ends. This CDR3 is built from 13 residues. The CDR3 region has the DNA TGTGCCACTTCCTCCCCAGGCCTCTACGAGCAGTACTTC. Its translation: CATSSPGLYEQYF.

This clonotype was recorded at least ten times. This chain joins TRBV4-2 and TRBJ1-5, with TRBD1 as a possible D gene (6 bases). Trimming stripped 0 bases from V and 5 bases from J, with 11 bases between. This CDR3 has 15 residues. Germline V gene data show CDR1 as LGHNA and CDR2 as YNFKEQ. The DNA for the CDR3 is TGTGCCAGCAGCCAAGACCGGACAGATTATCAGCCCCAGCATTTT. Translated, it gives CASSQDRTDYQPQHF.

This clonotype was detected ten times or more. The chain carries TRBV6-2 or TRBV6-3 and TRBJ1-2; D possibly corresponds to TRBD1 (5 bases). Germline CDR1 reads MNHEY; CDR2 reads SVGEGT. V was trimmed by 4 bases and J by 1 base, leaving 10 bases between them. The CDR3 totals 14 residues. Here the CDR3 DNA reads TGTGCCAGCAGTTTGGAGGGACTTAACTATGGCTACACCTTC. Translation: CASSLEGLNYGYTF.

For this clonotype: A much larger clone differs by one base, so this may be a read error. The chain is built from TRBV15 and TRBJ2-7, with 7 nucleotides matching TRBD1. There are 14 residues in the CDR3. Germline lookup yields CDR1 LNHNV and CDR2 YYDKDF (reference sequence). The CDR3 sequence is CASSRGQESGEQYF. In nucleotides, the CDR3 is TGTGCCTCCAGCAGAGGACAGGAAAGCGGCGAGCAGTACTTC.

The V call is TRBV6-4, the J call TRBJ1-6; D is perhaps TRBD1 (5 bases). There are 14 residues in the CDR3. Germline-derived CDR1 and CDR2 are MRHNA and SNTAGT. Trimming pared 6 bases from V and 9 bases from J, leaving 15 bases between. The CDR3: CASSPGPIGSPLHF. CDR3 bases: TGTGCCAGCAGCCCGGGACCCATCGGTTCACCCCTCCACTTT.

V usage is TRBV18 and J usage is TRBJ2-7; TRBD2 agrees at 8 bases. The CDR3 totals 15 residues. The V gene end was trimmed by 6 bases and the J gene end by 2 bases; junction bases not matched to a gene: 9. Per germline, CDR1 KGHSH and CDR2 LQKENI. The CDR3 reads CASSTGGAGPYEQYF. In nucleotides, the CDR3 is TGTGCCAGCTCGACCGGGGGGGCCGGTCCCTACGAGCAGTACTTC.

This clonotype has only a few counts. The chain links TRBV6-2 or TRBV6-3 to TRBJ2-6; 11 bases align to TRBD2. Trimming cost V 1 base and J 0 bases; bases outside gene matches: 17. Germline V gene sequence: CDR1 MNHEY, CDR2 SVGEGT. CDR3 length: 23 amino acids. Written as DNA, the CDR3 is TGTGCCAGCAGTTACTTCAAACAGATAGCGGGGGGGCACTATCGCTCTGGGGCCAACGTCCTGACTTTC. It encodes CASSYFKQIAGGHYRSGANVLTF.

This clonotype has a handful of counts. The chain has TRBV5-6 and TRBJ1-2; D uncertain. This CDR3 comprises 13 residues. The V end was cut by 1 base, the J end by 8 bases, with 12 bases between. CDR1 SGHDT and CDR2 YYEEEE come from the germline V gene. In nucleotides, the CDR3 is TGTGCCAGCAGCTTGACTTCGCCTCGAGGCTACACCTTC. Encoded protein: CASSLTSPRGYTF.